Described below is a single TCR beta chain sequence and its context. Its antigen target is currently unknown. No per-base quality is available; no much larger clone lies one base away. These data are taken from a study of vaccination and CD4 T cells after COVID-19 (dated by TCRdb to between 2021 and 2024). General notes on the study: Convalescent patients had a positive SARS-CoV-2 result on nasal swab PCR, and of these patients, fewer than ten had mild disease and one had severe disease. Culture stimuli were overlapping spike peptide pools from SARS-CoV-2 and from the common cold coronaviruses HCoV-NL63, HCoV-OC43 and HCoV-229E. The time from the second vaccine dose to post-vaccine blood sampling had a median of roughly 72 days and ranged from about 12 to 250 days. In control cultures, a CEFX viral epitope pool was used as positive control, an HIV-1 Nef peptide pool was used as negative control, or no peptide was added. Participants received two doses of either the Pfizer-BioNTech BNT162b2 vaccine (n=8) or the Moderna mRNA-1273 vaccine (n=2). In the convalescent cohort there were six males and four females, among whom were two Hispanic individuals, seven Caucasians, two Asians and one multiracial person. Post-COVID blood samples from convalescent patients were collected a median of about 100 days after diagnosis, with a range of 35 to 161 days. In roughly eleven COVID-19 convalescent patients and a few infection-naive healthy vaccine recipients, the spike-specific CD4+ TCR repertoire before mRNA vaccination was compared with the repertoire after mRNA vaccination. What the study reported, not specific to this receptor: Relatively few convalescent patients were included in the study, and early timepoints after natural infection were not analyzed. Although the median number of SARS-CoV-2-reactive clonotypes went up from around 20 after infection to around 39 after vaccination, the increase was not significant. Among convalescent patients, a median about 87% of the SARS-CoV-2-reactive clones seen after vaccination appeared only after vaccination, which suggests priming specific to the vaccine. Nearly all vaccine-specific clones in convalescent patients (304 of 307) were mono-reactive for SARS-CoV-2 spike rather than cross-reactive with common cold coronaviruses.

The meaning of the sample's treatment or condition label: roughly ten-day PBMC culture with coronavirus spike peptide pools or control peptides (ViraFEST assay). To expand antigen-specific T cells with peptide pools and then pick out the expanded clonotypes through TCR sequencing, the study relied on the ViraFEST assay. The positive SARS-CoV-2 PCR tests of the convalescent patients were dated from March to December 2020, before the Alpha, Beta and Delta variants emerged in the United States. Each well held two million PBMCs cultured with 9 to 10 ug/ml peptide pools in IMDM containing around 5% human AB serum and roughly 9 IU/ml IL-2. On days 3 and 7, half of the culture medium was replaced with fresh IL-2-containing medium. CD4+ T cells were isolated after about nine days of culture through negative selection using the EasySep CD4+ T cell isolation kit. Ficoll-Paque Plus gradient centrifugation was used to isolate PBMCs from whole blood, and the isolated PBMCs were then either used fresh or cryopreserved at -140C. In general, triplicate wells were set up for every culture condition.

The CDR3 numbers 14 residues from cysteine through phenylalanine. Of the read, only the CDR3 DNA is kept; its 42 bases are in frame from base 1. The germline V gene provides CDR1 SQVTM and CDR2 ANQGSEA. Trimming costs V 4 bases and J 4 bases, and their ends lie 16 bases apart. Library creation used PCR. TCR sequencing of DNA from cultured CD4+ T cells used the Oncomine TCR Beta short-read assay at the Johns Hopkins FTIC core. The QIAamp micro DNA kit was used to extract genomic DNA from the cultured CD4+ T cells. Oncomine TCR Beta libraries made from cultured CD4+ T cells were pooled using unique dual indexes and sequenced on an Illumina iSeq 100. On the authors' methods: Non-productive sequences were removed, and CDR3s that did not start with C, did not end with F or W, or were shorter than 7 amino acids were discarded. The MANAFEST web application identified antigen-specific clonotypes by comparing peptide-stimulated wells against reference wells and other culture wells. An FDR below 0.05, an odds ratio above 5, and a productive frequency above 0.1% in at least two of three replicate wells were required for clones to be considered positive. A clonotype counted as cross-reactive if it showed significant expansion both in the SARS-CoV-2 spike wells and in at least one common cold coronavirus spike condition. Using R version 3.6.1, CDR3 homology was evaluated through Levenshtein distances (stringdist) along with unrooted phylogenetic trees (ape). The public sequencing data were trimmed at Q25 with fastp and processed into clonotypes with MiXCR by TCRdb, which kept only in-frame beta chains. Duplicate CDR3 protein sequences are folded into a single record with the most common DNA and genes. It is TCRdb's table, rather than the study itself, that gives the V and J calls and clone size. The sample includes 9,500 to 15,000 distinct CDR3 sequences, with roughly 54% observed a single time. The top ten clonotypes cover more than 25% of the sample.

This receptor was identified in a human donor who had recovered from COVID-19. Material for sequencing was CD4+ T cells from blood, cultured in vitro. The V and J segments used are TRBV29-1 and TRBJ2-5; possibly the D gene is TRBD1, per 6 matching bases. DNA sequence: TGCAGCGTTGGGGGGCAAGTGAAACGAGAGACCCAGTACTTC. The encoded protein is CSVGGQVKRETQYF. The CDR3 plus the reference TRBV29-1 and TRBJ2-5 genes for the other parts give the full variable domain: SAVISQKPSRDICQRGTSLTIQCQVDSQVTMMFWYRQQPGQSLTLIATANQGSEATYESGFVIDKFPISRPNLTFSTLTVSNMSPEDSSIYLCSVGGQVKRETQYFGPGTRLLVL.